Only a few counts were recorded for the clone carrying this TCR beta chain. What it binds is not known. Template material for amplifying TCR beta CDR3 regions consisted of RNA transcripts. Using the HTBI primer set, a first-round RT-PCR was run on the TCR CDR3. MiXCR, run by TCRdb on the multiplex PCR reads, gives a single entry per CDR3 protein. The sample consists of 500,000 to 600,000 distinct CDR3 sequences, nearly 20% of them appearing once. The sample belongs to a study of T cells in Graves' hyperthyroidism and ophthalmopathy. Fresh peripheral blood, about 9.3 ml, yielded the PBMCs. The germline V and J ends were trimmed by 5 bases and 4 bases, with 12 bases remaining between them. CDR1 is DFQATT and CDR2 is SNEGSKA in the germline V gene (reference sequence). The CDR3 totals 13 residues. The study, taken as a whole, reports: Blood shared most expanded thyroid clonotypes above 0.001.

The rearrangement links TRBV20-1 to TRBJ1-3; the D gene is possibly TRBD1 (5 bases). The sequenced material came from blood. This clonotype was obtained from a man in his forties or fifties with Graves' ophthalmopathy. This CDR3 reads CSAPRTQGNTIYF. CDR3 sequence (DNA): TGCAGTGCTCCCAGGACACAAGGAAACACCATATATTTT.